This T cell receptor (beta chain) was profiled in a study of CD8+CD57+ T cells in acquired aplastic anemia. Per the germline V gene, CDR1 is SGHTA and CDR2 is FQGNSA. CDR3 size: 14 residues. Trimming shortened V by 1 base and J by 6 bases, and 12 bases separated the two germline ends. Profiles of TCR beta VDJ and CDR3 were generated from a genomic DNA template. In TCRdb, the reads were re-called with MiXCR into one record per CDR3 protein. The sample records about 110,000 distinct CDR3 sequences, around 53% being singletons. The sample consisted of sorted CD4+, CD8+, or CD8+CD57+ T cells (not recorded which) from PBMCs. The chain joins TRBV7-2 to TRBJ2-5; D is perhaps TRBD2 (6 bases). The receptor was derived from a human donor in good health, serving as a control. The DNA for the CDR3 is TGTGCCAGCAGCTTAGAACTAGCTCGGCAGACCCAGTACTTC. It yields the protein CASSLELARQTQYF.